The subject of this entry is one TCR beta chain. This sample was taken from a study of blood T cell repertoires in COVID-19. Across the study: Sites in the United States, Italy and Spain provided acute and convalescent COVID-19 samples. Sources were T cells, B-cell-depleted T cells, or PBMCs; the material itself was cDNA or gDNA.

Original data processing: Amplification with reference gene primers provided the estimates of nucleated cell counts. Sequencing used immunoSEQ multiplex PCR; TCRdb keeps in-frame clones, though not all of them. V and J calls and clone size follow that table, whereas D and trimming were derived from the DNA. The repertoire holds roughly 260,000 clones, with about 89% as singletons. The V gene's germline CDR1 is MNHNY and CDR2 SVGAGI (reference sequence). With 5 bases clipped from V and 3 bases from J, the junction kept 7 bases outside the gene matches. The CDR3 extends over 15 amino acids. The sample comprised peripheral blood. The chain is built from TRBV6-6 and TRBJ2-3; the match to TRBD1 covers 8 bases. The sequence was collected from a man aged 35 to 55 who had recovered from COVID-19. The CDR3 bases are TGTGCCAGCAGTGCTAGACAGGGGAAAACAGATACGCAGTATTTT. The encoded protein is CASSARQGKTDTQYF.